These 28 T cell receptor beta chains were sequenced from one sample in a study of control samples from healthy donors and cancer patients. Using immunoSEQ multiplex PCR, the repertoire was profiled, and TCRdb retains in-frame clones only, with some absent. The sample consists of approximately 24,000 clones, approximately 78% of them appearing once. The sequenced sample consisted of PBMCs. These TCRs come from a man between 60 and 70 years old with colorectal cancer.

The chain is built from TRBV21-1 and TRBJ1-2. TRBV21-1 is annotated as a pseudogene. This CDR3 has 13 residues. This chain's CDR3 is CASSPAVEYGYTF. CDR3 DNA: TGTGCCAGCAGCCCGGCGGTTGAATATGGCTACACCTTC.

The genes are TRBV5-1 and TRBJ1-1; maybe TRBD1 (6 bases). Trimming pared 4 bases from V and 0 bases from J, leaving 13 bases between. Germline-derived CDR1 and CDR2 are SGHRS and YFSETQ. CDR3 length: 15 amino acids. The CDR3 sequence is CASSPQQGMNTEAFF. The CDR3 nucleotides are TGCGCCAGCAGCCCTCAACAGGGAATGAACACTGAAGCTTTCTTT.

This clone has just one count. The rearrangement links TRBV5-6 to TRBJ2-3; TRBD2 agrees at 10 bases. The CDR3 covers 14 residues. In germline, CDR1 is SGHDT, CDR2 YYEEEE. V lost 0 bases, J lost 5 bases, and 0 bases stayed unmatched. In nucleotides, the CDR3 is TGTGCCAGCAGCTTGGGGACTAGCGGAGATACGCAGTATTTT. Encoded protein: CASSLGTSGDTQYF.

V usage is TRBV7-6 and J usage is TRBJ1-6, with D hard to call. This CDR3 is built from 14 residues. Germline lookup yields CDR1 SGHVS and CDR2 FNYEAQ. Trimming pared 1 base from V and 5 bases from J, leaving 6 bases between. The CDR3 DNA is TGTGCCAGCAGCTTAGTCCAAGATAATTCACCCCTCCACTTT. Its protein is CASSLVQDNSPLHF.

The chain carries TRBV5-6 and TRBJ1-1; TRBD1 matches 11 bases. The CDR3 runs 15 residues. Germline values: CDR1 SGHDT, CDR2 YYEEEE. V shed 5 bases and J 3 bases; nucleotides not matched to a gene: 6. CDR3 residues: CASRQDRGLYTEAFF. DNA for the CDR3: TGTGCCAGCAGACAGGACAGGGGGCTCTACACTGAAGCTTTCTTT.

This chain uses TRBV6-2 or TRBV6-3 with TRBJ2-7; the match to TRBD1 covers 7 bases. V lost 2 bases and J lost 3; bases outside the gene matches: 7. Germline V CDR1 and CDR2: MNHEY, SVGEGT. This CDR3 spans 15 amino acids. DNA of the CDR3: TGTGCCAGCAGTTACAGGCAGGGGGAAAGCTACGAGCAGTACGTC. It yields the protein CASSYRQGESYEQYV.

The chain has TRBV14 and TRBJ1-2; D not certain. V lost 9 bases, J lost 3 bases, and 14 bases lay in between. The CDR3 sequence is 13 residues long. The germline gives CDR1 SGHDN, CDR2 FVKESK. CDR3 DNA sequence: TGTGCCAGGGCCTTTGGGAGGGACTATGGCTACACCTTC. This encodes CARAFGRDYGYTF.

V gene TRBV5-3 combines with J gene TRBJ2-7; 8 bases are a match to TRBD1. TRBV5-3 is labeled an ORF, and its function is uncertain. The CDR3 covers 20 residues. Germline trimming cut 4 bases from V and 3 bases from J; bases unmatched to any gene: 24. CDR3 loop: CARSNAWGRGPKFVLYEQYV. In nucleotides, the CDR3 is TGTGCCAGAAGCAATGCATGGGGCAGGGGGCCCAAATTCGTTCTCTACGAGCAGTACGTC.

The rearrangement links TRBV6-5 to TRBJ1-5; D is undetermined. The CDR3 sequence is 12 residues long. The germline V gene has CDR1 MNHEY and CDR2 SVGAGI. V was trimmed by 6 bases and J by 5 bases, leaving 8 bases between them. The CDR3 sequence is CASRMRDQPQHF. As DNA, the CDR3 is TGTGCCAGCAGAATGCGCGATCAGCCCCAGCATTTT.

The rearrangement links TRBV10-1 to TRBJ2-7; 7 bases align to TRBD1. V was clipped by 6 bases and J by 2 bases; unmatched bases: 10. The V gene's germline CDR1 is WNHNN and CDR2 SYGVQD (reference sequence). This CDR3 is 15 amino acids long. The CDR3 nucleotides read TGCGCCAGCAGAAGGGGGACAGCTGAACCCTACGAGCAGTACTTC. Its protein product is CASRRGTAEPYEQYF.

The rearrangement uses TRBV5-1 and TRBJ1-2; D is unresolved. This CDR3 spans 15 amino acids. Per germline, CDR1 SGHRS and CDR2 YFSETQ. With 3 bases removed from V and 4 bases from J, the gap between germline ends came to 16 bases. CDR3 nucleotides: TGCGCCAGCAGCTGGGAGCCACGGGGAGGCTATGGCTACACCTTC. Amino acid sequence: CASSWEPRGGYGYTF.

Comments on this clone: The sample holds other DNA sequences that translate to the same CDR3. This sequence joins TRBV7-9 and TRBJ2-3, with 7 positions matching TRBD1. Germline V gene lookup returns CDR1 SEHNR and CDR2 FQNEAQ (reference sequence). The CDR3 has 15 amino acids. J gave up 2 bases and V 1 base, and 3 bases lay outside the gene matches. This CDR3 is CASSLGTGYTDTQYF. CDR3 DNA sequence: TGTGCCAGCAGCTTAGGGACAGGCTACACAGATACGCAGTATTTT.

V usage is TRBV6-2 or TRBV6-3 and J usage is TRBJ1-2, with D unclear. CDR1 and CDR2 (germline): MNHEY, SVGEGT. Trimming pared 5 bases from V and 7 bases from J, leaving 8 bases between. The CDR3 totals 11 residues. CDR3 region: CASSRIGGYTF. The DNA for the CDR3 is TGTGCCAGCAGTCGGATTGGTGGCTACACCTTC.

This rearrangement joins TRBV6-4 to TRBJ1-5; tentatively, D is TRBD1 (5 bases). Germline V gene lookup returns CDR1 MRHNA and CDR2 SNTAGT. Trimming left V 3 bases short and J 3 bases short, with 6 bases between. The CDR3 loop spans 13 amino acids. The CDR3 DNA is TGTGCCAGCAGTGAGGGACTCAATCAGCCCCAGCATTTT. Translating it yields CASSEGLNQPQHF.

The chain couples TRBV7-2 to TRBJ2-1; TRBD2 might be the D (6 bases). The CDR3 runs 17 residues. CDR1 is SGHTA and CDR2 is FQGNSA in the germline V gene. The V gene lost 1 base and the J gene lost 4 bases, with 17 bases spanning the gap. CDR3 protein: CASSLEWTTLPYNEQFF. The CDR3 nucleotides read TGTGCCAGCAGCTTAGAGTGGACTACGTTACCTTACAATGAGCAGTTCTTC.

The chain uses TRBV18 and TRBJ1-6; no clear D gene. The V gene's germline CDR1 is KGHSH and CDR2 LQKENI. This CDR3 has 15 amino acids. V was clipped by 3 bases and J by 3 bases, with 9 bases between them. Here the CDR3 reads CASSPGSNYNSPLHF. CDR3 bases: TGTGCCAGCTCACCCGGGTCAAACTATAATTCACCCCTCCACTTT.

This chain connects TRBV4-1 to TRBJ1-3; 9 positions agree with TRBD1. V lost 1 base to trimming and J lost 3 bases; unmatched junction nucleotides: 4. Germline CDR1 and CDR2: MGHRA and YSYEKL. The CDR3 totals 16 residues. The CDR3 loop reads CASSQVNRGLGNTIYF. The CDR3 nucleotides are TGCGCCAGCAGCCAAGTAAACAGGGGGCTTGGAAACACCATATATTTT.

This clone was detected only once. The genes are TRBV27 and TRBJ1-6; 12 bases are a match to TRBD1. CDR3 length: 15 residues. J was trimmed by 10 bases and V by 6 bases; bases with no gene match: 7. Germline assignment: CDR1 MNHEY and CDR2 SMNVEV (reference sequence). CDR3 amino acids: CASSRGTGGESPLHF. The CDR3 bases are TGTGCCAGCAGCCGCGGGACAGGGGGCGAGTCACCCCTCCACTTT.

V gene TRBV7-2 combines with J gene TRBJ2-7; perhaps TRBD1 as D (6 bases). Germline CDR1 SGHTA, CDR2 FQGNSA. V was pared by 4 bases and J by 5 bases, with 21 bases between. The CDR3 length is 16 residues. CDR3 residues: CASSSRLGGGVNEQYV. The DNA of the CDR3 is TGTGCCAGCAGCTCGCGCCTAGGTGGGGGCGTCAACGAGCAGTACGTC.

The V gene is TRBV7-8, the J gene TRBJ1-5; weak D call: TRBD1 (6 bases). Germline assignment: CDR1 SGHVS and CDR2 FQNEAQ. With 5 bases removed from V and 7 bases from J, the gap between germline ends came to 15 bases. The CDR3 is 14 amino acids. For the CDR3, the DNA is TGTGCCAGCAGCCCGCCGACAGGACGACAGCCCCAGCATTTT. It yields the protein CASSPPTGRQPQHF. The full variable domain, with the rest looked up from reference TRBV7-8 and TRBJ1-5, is GAGVSQSPRYKVAKRGQDVALRCDPISGHVSLFWYQQALGQGPEFLTYFQNEAQLDKSGLPSDRFFAERPEGSVSTLKIQRTQQEDSAVYLCASSPPTGRQPQHFGDGTRLSIL.

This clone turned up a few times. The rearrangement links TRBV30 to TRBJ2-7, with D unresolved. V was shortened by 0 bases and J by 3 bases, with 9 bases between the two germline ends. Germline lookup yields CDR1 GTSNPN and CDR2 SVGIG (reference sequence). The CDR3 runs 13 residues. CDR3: CAWSVRPSYEQYF. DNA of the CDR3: TGTGCCTGGAGTGTACGCCCTAGCTACGAGCAGTACTTC. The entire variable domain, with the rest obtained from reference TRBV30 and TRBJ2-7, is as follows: SQTIHQWPATLVQPVGSPLSLECTVEGTSNPNLYWYRQAAGRGLQLLFYSVGIGQISSEVPQNLSASRPQDRQFILSSKKLLLSDSGFYLCAWSVRPSYEQYFGPGTRLTVT.

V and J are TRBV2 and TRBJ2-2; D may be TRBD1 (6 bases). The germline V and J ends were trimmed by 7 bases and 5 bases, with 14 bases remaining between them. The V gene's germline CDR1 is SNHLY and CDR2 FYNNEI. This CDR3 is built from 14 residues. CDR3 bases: TGTGCCAGCACTCGCCAGGGGTCTACCGGGGAGCTGTTTTTT. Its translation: CASTRQGSTGELFF.

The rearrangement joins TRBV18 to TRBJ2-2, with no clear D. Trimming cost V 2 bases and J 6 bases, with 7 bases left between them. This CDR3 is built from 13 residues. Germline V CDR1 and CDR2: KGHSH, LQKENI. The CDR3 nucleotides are TGTGCCAGCTCACCAATACCAGCCGGGGAGCTGTTTTTT. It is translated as CASSPIPAGELFF.

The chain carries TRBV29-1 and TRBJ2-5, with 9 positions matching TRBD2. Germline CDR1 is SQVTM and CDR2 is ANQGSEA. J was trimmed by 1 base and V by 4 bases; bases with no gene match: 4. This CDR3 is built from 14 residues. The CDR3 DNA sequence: TGCAGCGTTGGGGGACTAGCTACCCAAGAGACCCAGTACTTC. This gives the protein CSVGGLATQETQYF.

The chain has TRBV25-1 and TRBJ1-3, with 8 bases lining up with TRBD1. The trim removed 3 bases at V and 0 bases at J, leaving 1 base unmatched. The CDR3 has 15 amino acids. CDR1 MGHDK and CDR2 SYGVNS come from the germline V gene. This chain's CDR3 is CASSEQGASGNTIYF. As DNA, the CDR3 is TGTGCCAGCAGTGAGCAGGGGGCCTCTGGAAACACCATATATTTT.

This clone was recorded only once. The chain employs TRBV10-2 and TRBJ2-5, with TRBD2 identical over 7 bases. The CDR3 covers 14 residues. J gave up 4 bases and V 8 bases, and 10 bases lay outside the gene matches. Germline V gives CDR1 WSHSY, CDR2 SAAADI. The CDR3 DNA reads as TGCGCCAGCGTAGACGGGGGGAGGTTAGAGACCCAGTACTTC. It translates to CASVDGGRLETQYF.

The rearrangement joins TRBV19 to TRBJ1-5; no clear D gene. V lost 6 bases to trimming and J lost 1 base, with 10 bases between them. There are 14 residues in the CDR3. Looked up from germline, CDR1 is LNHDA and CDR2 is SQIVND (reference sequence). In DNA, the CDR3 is TGTGCCAGTAGGTTACGGGAGAGCAATCAGCCCCAGCATTTT. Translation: CASRLRESNQPQHF.

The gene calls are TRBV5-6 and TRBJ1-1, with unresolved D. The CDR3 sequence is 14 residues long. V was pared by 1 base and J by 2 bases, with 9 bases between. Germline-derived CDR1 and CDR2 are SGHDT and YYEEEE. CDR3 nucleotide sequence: TGTGCCAGCAGCTTGATCGCCTTTAACACTGAAGCTTTCTTT. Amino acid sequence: CASSLIAFNTEAFF.